This T cell receptor (beta chain) was identified during a study of CD8 T cells in ankylosing spondylitis. Libraries for TCR beta were made by quantitative 5'-RACE with molecular barcodes. TCRdb called the 5' RACE reads again in MiXCR, with one record for every CDR3 protein. The top ten clones hold about 10% of a sample with around 330,000 distinct CDR3 sequences, roughly 10% of them seen once. Regarding the study as a whole: Relatively scarce in peripheral blood, disease-linked clones were CD8+. Matched ankylosing spondylitis synovial fluid reportedly showed significant enrichment of disease-linked clones.

V gave up 0 bases and J gave up 8 bases, with 14 bases separating them. Germline CDR1 SGHRS, CDR2 YFSETQ. The CDR3 is 14 amino acids. Notes on this clonotype: Its antigen is unknown. Given a much more abundant clone one base away, this may be a read error.

This chain connects TRBV5-1 to TRBJ2-5; no clear D. The sequence derives from a female donor with ankylosing spondylitis or in good health (not recorded which). Sequencing was done on a sample of blood, either unsorted or a sorted T cell fraction (not recorded which). The CDR3 region is CASSLAPPLDTQYF. In DNA form, the CDR3 reads TGCGCCAGCAGCTTGGCCCCTCCCTTGGACACCCAGTACTTC.